Presented here are 29 T cell receptor beta chains from one specimen sequenced in a study. TCRdb independently ran MiXCR on the RT-PCR reads; one entry per CDR3 protein. The data show more than 600,000 distinct CDR3 sequences, 13% to 15% seen once. Material for sequencing was memory CD4+ T cells from blood. The receptors here all came from a female donor in good health, serving as a healthy control.

This clonotype has a handful of counts. The chain is built from TRBV10-2 and TRBJ2-3; 8 bases match TRBD2. J was trimmed by 2 bases and V by 6 bases; bases with no gene match: 19. CDR3 length: 19 residues. Germline lookup yields CDR1 WSHSY and CDR2 SAAADI. This chain's CDR3 is CASRNRPGTREVSTDTQYF. In DNA form, the CDR3 reads TGCGCCAGCAGGAATCGTCCCGGGACTAGGGAGGTATCCACAGATACGCAGTATTTT.

In its sample, this clonotype was seen a few times. The rearrangement joins TRBV12-3 or TRBV12-4 to TRBJ2-2; tentatively, D is TRBD1 (5 bases). Between the trimmed V and J ends, which lost 6 bases and 1 base, there was a span of 15 bases. The CDR3 sequence is 16 residues long. Here the CDR3 DNA reads TGTGCCAGCAGCGCCGGCAGGGTCGAGAACACCGGGGAGCTGTTTTTT. Encoded protein: CASSAGRVENTGELFF.

In its sample, this clonotype was seen many times. The genes are TRBV27 and TRBJ1-1; weak D call: TRBD1 (5 bases). V gave up 3 bases and J gave up 4 bases, with 12 bases separating them. The CDR3 contains 14 residues. Germline V CDR1 and CDR2: MNHEY, SMNVEV (reference sequence). The CDR3 DNA sequence: TGTGCCAGCAGTTTGTGGGGCGCCGGCACTGAAGCTTTCTTT. The encoded protein is CASSLWGAGTEAFF.

This clonotype was found a few times. V is TRBV20-1 and J is TRBJ2-1; 7 nucleotides line up with TRBD2. CDR1 DFQATT and CDR2 SNEGSKA come from the germline V gene (reference sequence). The length of the CDR3 is 14 residues. V was clipped by 1 base and J by 2 bases; unmatched bases: 2. CDR3 nucleotides: TGCAGTGCTAGAGCGGGAGGACCCTACAATGAGCAGTTCTTC. Translation: CSARAGGPYNEQFF.

The chain uses TRBV12-3 or TRBV12-4 and TRBJ2-7; 8 nucleotides line up with TRBD1. J gave up 0 bases and V 4 bases, and 5 bases lay outside the gene matches. The CDR3 runs 15 residues. The CDR3 DNA sequence: TGTGCCAGCAGTTCCGACAGGGGTCGCTCCTACGAGCAGTACTTC. Its translation: CASSSDRGRSYEQYF.

This clonotype appeared a few times. This chain joins TRBV5-5 and TRBJ1-2; 9 nucleotides match TRBD1. J was trimmed by 4 bases and V by 2 bases; bases with no gene match: 12. Germline CDR1 reads SGHKS; CDR2 reads YYEKEE (reference sequence). The CDR3 is made up of 17 amino acids. This chain's CDR3 is CASSLTSGTGSSYGYTF. CDR3 bases: TGTGCCAGCAGCTTAACATCCGGGACAGGGTCTTCCTATGGCTACACCTTC.

This clonotype was observed at least ten times. This chain's CDR3 is CASRPPVGDEQFF. In DNA, the CDR3 is TGTGCCAGCAGACCCCCAGTAGGTGATGAGCAGTTCTTC. The rearrangement joins TRBV6-5 to TRBJ2-1; D is undetermined. The V and J ends lost 6 bases and 8 bases respectively, with 14 bases between them. CDR1 and CDR2 (germline): MNHEY, SVGAGI. The CDR3 runs 13 residues.

This CDR3 is CASSLTELASEQYF. DNA of the CDR3: TGTGCCAGCAGCTTAACGGAACTAGCCAGTGAGCAGTACTTC. The chain couples TRBV7-3 to TRBJ2-1; weak D call: TRBD2 (6 bases). The J call could be wrong; TRBJ2-7 is a better fit for the DNA end. CDR1 and CDR2 (germline): SGHTA, FQGTGA. CDR3 length: 14 amino acids.

This clonotype was counted only a few times. J is TRBJ2-7 and V is TRBV5-6, with 8 bases lining up with TRBD2. J lost 6 bases, V lost 4 bases, and 9 bases had no gene match. Germline V gene lookup returns CDR1 SGHDT and CDR2 YYEEEE. This CDR3 is 14 amino acids long. CDR3 nucleotide sequence: TGTGCCAGCAGCCCGGAGCGGGGGCGCCGCGAGCAGTACTTC. Translation gives CASSPERGRREQYF. Full variable domain (rest looked up from reference TRBV5-6 and TRBJ2-7): DAGVTQSPTHLIKTRGQQVTLRCSPKSGHDTVSWYQQALGQGPQFIFQYYEEEERQRGNFPDRFSGHQFPNYSSELNVNALLLGDSALYLCASSPERGRREQYFGPGTRLTVT.

This clonotype was counted ten times or more. The chain is built from TRBV25-1 and TRBJ1-1, with D unclear. Germline loops: CDR1 MGHDK, CDR2 SYGVNS. The CDR3 length is 14 residues. Trimming cost V 6 bases and J 1 base, with 12 bases left between them. The CDR3 DNA reads TGTGCCAGCAGCCATCCTGGGGAGAACACTGAAGCTTTCTTT. Translated, it gives CASSHPGENTEAFF.

Regarding this clonotype: A much larger clone differs by one base, so this may be a read error. This chain links TRBV2 with TRBJ2-1; tentative D call: TRBD2 (6 bases). CDR1 SNHLY and CDR2 FYNNEI come from the germline V gene. With 5 bases removed from V and 8 bases from J, the gap between germline ends came to 13 bases. The CDR3 has 13 residues. As DNA, the CDR3 is TGTGCCAGCAGTCCCGGGACTGCGTATGAGCAGTTCTTC. Its translation: CASSPGTAYEQFF.

The rearrangement links TRBV7-2 to TRBJ2-1; D possibly corresponds to TRBD1 (5 bases). V lost 2 bases, J lost 0 bases, and 8 bases lay in between. CDR1 and CDR2 (germline): SGHTA, FQGNSA. This CDR3 region has 15 residues. The CDR3: CASSLYQGSYNEQFF. DNA for the CDR3: TGTGCCAGCAGCTTATATCAGGGCTCCTACAATGAGCAGTTCTTC. The full variable domain, rest sourced from reference TRBV7-2 and TRBJ2-1, is GAGVSQSPSNKVTEKGKDVELRCDPISGHTALYWYRQSLGQGLEFLIYFQGNSAPDKSGLPSDRFSAERTGGSVSTLTIQRTQQEDSAVYLCASSLYQGSYNEQFFGPGTRLTVL.

In this sample, this clonotype turned up many times. The chain recombines TRBV6-5 with TRBJ1-6; a weak D match, TRBD1 (5 bases). The CDR3 totals 17 residues. V was shortened by 6 bases and J by 2 bases, with 17 bases between the two germline ends. The germline gives CDR1 MNHEY, CDR2 SVGAGI. The CDR3 coding sequence is TGTGCCAGCAGCCTCACGATAGACAGCCCCTATAATTCACCCCTCCACTTT. As protein: CASSLTIDSPYNSPLHF.

This clonotype was seen at least ten times. The chain combines TRBV7-2 with TRBJ2-7; D not certain. V lost 6 bases and J lost 1, with 16 bases in between. CDR1 SGHTA and CDR2 FQGNSA come from the germline V gene. CDR3 size: 15 residues. The CDR3 region is CASSSSSQGSYEQYF. CDR3 sequence (DNA): TGTGCCAGCAGTTCTAGTTCTCAAGGATCCTACGAGCAGTACTTC.

The V and J genes are TRBV12-3 or TRBV12-4 and TRBJ1-3; D might be TRBD1 (5 bases). V was trimmed by 8 bases and J by 0 bases, leaving 11 bases between them. There are 14 residues in the CDR3. The CDR3 DNA sequence: TGTGCCAGCGCGCGGGGGGGCTCTGGAAACACCATATATTTT. Amino acids: CASARGGSGNTIYF.

The rearrangement links TRBV11-2 to TRBJ2-6; D not certain. The CDR3 sequence is 14 residues long. Trimming shortened V by 7 bases and J by 2 bases, and 9 bases separated the two germline ends. CDR1 and CDR2 (germline): SGHAT, FQNNGV. CDR3 region: CASTLVAGANVLTF. The CDR3 nucleotides read TGTGCCAGCACCCTAGTAGCTGGGGCCAACGTCCTGACTTTC.

This clonotype was seen at least ten times. The rearrangement links TRBV7-2 to TRBJ2-3; 7 bases agree with TRBD2. The V gene end was trimmed by 5 bases and the J gene end by 2 bases; junction bases not matched to a gene: 4. Germline V lookup: CDR1 SGHTA, CDR2 FQGNSA. This CDR3 is built from 14 residues. CDR3 in amino acids: CASSPGLITDTQYF. CDR3 DNA: TGTGCCAGCAGCCCGGGACTAATCACAGATACGCAGTATTTT.

The genes are TRBV3-1 and TRBJ1-3; D uncertain. This CDR3 contains 12 residues. The germline CDR1 and CDR2 sequences are LGHDT and YNNKEL (reference sequence). V dropped 8 bases and J dropped 0 bases, with 5 bases sitting between them. The CDR3 bases are TGTGCCAGCGAGGGCTCTGGAAACACCATATATTTT. Translating it yields CASEGSGNTIYF.

This clonotype was detected only a few times. With a much larger clone just one base away, this may be a read error. The rearrangement uses TRBV7-2 and TRBJ2-1; D gene unclear. From germline, CDR1 is SGHTA and CDR2 FQGNSA. The V end lost 5 bases, the J end lost 0 bases, and 11 bases lay between the germline ends. The CDR3 sequence is 15 residues long. Here the CDR3 DNA reads TGTGCCAGCAGCCCCGTGGTAAGCTCCTACAATGAGCAGTTCTTC. This sequence encodes CASSPVVSSYNEQFF.

The chain couples TRBV5-1 to TRBJ2-5, with a weak D call TRBD2 (5 bases). Deletions cut 5 bases from V and 0 bases from J, with 11 bases between. Germline lookup yields CDR1 SGHRS and CDR2 YFSETQ. CDR3 size: 14 residues. CDR3 bases: TGCGCCAGCAGAAGGGAGACCTACCAAGAGACCCAGTACTTC. Translation: CASRRETYQETQYF.

The V and J genes are TRBV5-6 and TRBJ2-1, with no clear D. The germline CDR1 and CDR2 sequences are SGHDT and YYEEEE. The CDR3 spans 15 residues. The V and J ends lost 2 bases and 2 bases respectively, with 11 bases between them. The DNA for the CDR3 is TGTGCCAGCAGCTTTGAAGGCGGCGCCTACAATGAGCAGTTCTTC. Protein sequence: CASSFEGGAYNEQFF. Full variable domain (remainder filled in from reference TRBV5-6 and TRBJ2-1): DAGVTQSPTHLIKTRGQQVTLRCSPKSGHDTVSWYQQALGQGPQFIFQYYEEEERQRGNFPDRFSGHQFPNYSSELNVNALLLGDSALYLCASSFEGGAYNEQFFGPGTRLTVL.

In its sample, this clonotype was seen many times. The chain uses TRBV7-2 and TRBJ2-7, with 10 bases that match TRBD1. Per the germline V gene, CDR1 is SGHTA and CDR2 is FQGNSA. V lost 6 bases and J lost 3; bases outside the gene matches: 11. CDR3 length: 16 amino acids. CDR3 bases: TGTGCCAGCAGTTCGCTTTGGACAGGGGGAAACTACGAGCAGTACTTC. Its translation is CASSSLWTGGNYEQYF.

This clonotype was seen a handful of times. The V gene is TRBV5-6, the J gene TRBJ1-1; D uncertain. There are 19 residues in the CDR3. V lost 2 bases, J lost 3 bases, and 26 bases lay in between. The germline gives CDR1 SGHDT, CDR2 YYEEEE. Here the CDR3 DNA reads TGTGCCAGCAGCTTAATATTGGCTTTAAGGTTAACAGAGGACACTGAAGCTTTCTTT. It encodes CASSLILALRLTEDTEAFF.

The rearrangement joins TRBV5-1 to TRBJ1-1; D is undetermined. Trimming pared 3 bases from V and 1 base from J, leaving 10 bases between. This CDR3 contains 14 residues. The V gene's germline CDR1 is SGHRS and CDR2 YFSETQ. In DNA, the CDR3 is TGCGCCAGCAGCTCCCAGTCGGGGAACACTGAAGCTTTCTTT. Its protein is CASSSQSGNTEAFF. Variable domain in full (rest from reference TRBV5-1 and TRBJ1-1): KAGVTQTPRYLIKTRGQQVTLSCSPISGHRSVSWYQQTPGQGLQFLFEYFSETQRNKGNFPGRFSGRQFSNSRSEMNVSTLELGDSALYLCASSSQSGNTEAFFGQGTRLTVV.

This chain uses TRBV4-2 with TRBJ2-7; D might be TRBD1 or TRBD2, each matching 5 bases. V was pared by 2 bases and J by 3 bases, with 11 bases between. The germline CDR1 and CDR2 sequences are LGHNA and YNFKEQ. The CDR3 length is 14 residues. In DNA, the CDR3 is TGTGCCAGCAGCCAAAGGACACGGGACTACGAGCAGTACTTC. It specifies CASSQRTRDYEQYF.

This clonotype has just a few counts. The J gene is TRBJ2-5, the V gene TRBV20-1, with a possible D match to TRBD1 (6 bases). V dropped 6 bases and J dropped 5 bases, with 16 bases sitting between them. Germline CDR1 reads DFQATT; CDR2 reads SNEGSKA (reference sequence). The CDR3 totals 13 residues. The CDR3 DNA is TGCAGTGCGAGAAATACAGGGAGTGAGACCCAGTACTTC. It encodes CSARNTGSETQYF.

This clonotype was seen many times. The V and J genes are TRBV25-1 and TRBJ2-5; the match to TRBD1 covers 8 bases. Per germline, CDR1 MGHDK and CDR2 SYGVNS. The CDR3 covers 11 residues. Trimming at V came to 8 bases and at J to 4 bases, leaving 0 bases not matched to a gene. In DNA, the CDR3 is TGTGCCAGCGACAGGGGAGAGACCCAGTACTTC. It translates to CASDRGETQYF.

This clonotype was counted ten times or more. This chain uses TRBV5-1 with TRBJ2-5; D ambiguous. The CDR3 covers 13 residues. Germline CDR1 reads SGHRS; CDR2 reads YFSETQ. The V gene lost 0 bases and the J gene lost 5 bases, with 8 bases spanning the gap. The CDR3 DNA reads as TGCGCCAGCAGCTTGGAGGTGTGGGAGACCCAGTACTTC. This codes for CASSLEVWETQYF. Combining the CDR3 with reference TRBV5-1 and TRBJ2-5 gives the whole variable domain KAGVTQTPRYLIKTRGQQVTLSCSPISGHRSVSWYQQTPGQGLQFLFEYFSETQRNKGNFPGRFSGRQFSNSRSEMNVSTLELGDSALYLCASSLEVWETQYFGPGTRLLVL.

The V and J genes are TRBV6-2 or TRBV6-3 and TRBJ2-7; TRBD1 aligns across 7 bases. CDR1 and CDR2 from the germline V gene are MNHEY and SVGEGT. Trimming removed 8 bases from V and 2 bases from J; junction bases left unmatched: 9. This CDR3 comprises 14 residues. The CDR3 protein is CASRGTGATYEQYF. CDR3 coding DNA: TGTGCCAGCCGAGGAACAGGGGCAACCTACGAGCAGTACTTC.